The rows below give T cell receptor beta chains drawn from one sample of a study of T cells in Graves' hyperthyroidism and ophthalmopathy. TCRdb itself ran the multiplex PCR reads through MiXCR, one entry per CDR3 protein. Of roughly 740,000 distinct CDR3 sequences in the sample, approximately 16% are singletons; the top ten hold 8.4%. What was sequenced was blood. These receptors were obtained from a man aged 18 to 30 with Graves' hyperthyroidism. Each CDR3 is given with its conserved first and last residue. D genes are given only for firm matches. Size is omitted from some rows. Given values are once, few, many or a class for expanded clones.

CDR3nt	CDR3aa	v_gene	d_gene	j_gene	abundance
TGTGCCTGGTCTTATACCCAAGAGACCCAGTACTTC	CAWSYTQETQYF	TRBV30	-	TRBJ2-5	many
TGTGCCAGCAGCTTAGTAGCCAGGACAGGCGGCACAGATACGCAGTATTTT	CASSLVARTGGTDTQYF	TRBV7-2	TRBD1	TRBJ2-3	many
TGCGCCAGCAGCCGCGAACTAGCGGGAGGGGATACGCAGTATTTT	CASSRELAGGDTQYF	TRBV5-1	TRBD2	TRBJ2-3	many
TGTGCCAGCAGTGTTGGCGCCCTTAATGAAAAACTGTTTTTT	CASSVGALNEKLFF	TRBV6-1	-	TRBJ1-4	few
TGCAGCGTTGAAAAAGGCGGCTACGAGCAGTACTTC	CSVEKGGYEQYF	TRBV29-1	-	TRBJ2-7	few
TGTGCCGGCAGTTTAGGTTGGGGACTTAATGAAAAACTGTTTTTT	CAGSLGWGLNEKLFF	TRBV12-3/TRBV12-4	-	TRBJ1-4	few
TGTGCCTGGAGTGTACCCGGGCAGGGCTCCTACGAGCAGTACTTC	CAWSVPGQGSYEQYF	TRBV30	-	TRBJ2-7	-
TGCGCCAGCAGCTTGGCCCGGCTAGCGGGAGTTGGGGGTGAGCAGTTCTTC	CASSLARLAGVGGEQFF	TRBV5-1	TRBD2	TRBJ2-1	-
TGTGCCAGCAGTTTACAGGGTCTCAATCAGCCCCAGCATTTT	CASSLQGLNQPQHF	TRBV12-3/TRBV12-4	-	TRBJ1-5	many
TGTGCCAGCAGTTTTAGCGGGACGCAGCATTTT	CASSFSGTQHF	TRBV28	-	TRBJ1-5	-
TGTGCCAGCAGCTTAGTCACGGGGCTCGCTGAAGCTTTCTTT	CASSLVTGLAEAFF	TRBV7-9	-	TRBJ1-1	few
TGCAGCCCAGAGGGTACTAGCGGCAATGAGCAGTTCTTC	CSPEGTSGNEQFF	TRBV20-1	TRBD2	TRBJ2-1	-
TGCAGCGTCGATGCAAGGGATTCGGAGGAGACCCAGTACTTC	CSVDARDSEETQYF	TRBV29-1	-	TRBJ2-5	-
TGTGCCAGCTCGCGGATAGCGGGAGGGCCGGTCTACGAGCAGTACTTC	CASSRIAGGPVYEQYF	TRBV28	TRBD2	TRBJ2-7	few
TGTGCCACATCCCTAGCGGTTTACAATGAGCAGTTCTTC	CATSLAVYNEQFF	TRBV19	TRBD2	TRBJ2-1	few
TGCAGTGCTCCCACTCGGGAGACCCAGTACTTC	CSAPTRETQYF	TRBV20-1	-	TRBJ2-5	many
TGTGCCAGCAGCGGAAGCACAGGGGGTGTTTTCTACGAGCAGTACTTC	CASSGSTGGVFYEQYF	TRBV27	TRBD1	TRBJ2-7	-
TGTGCCAGTAGCACCACAGTTTCCTACGAGCAGTACTTC	CASSTTVSYEQYF	TRBV19	-	TRBJ2-7	few
TGTGCCAGCAGATCCGTGCCACCCCCGCCGATTGAGCAGTTCTTC	CASRSVPPPPIEQFF	TRBV27	-	TRBJ2-1	few
TGTGCCAGCAGGAGGGCCCCCGGGGCGGGAGGAAACTACAATGAGCAGTTCTTC	CASRRAPGAGGNYNEQFF	TRBV2	TRBD2	TRBJ2-1	many
TGTGCCAGCAGTGATACCGGGACCCTAGGTGAGCAGTTCTTC	CASSDTGTLGEQFF	TRBV28	-	TRBJ2-1	many
TGTGCCAGCAGTGGCGGGGGGGCCCAAGAGACCCAGTACTTC	CASSGGGAQETQYF	TRBV6-1	TRBD2	TRBJ2-5	many
TGTGCCAGCAGGTGGCTAGCGGGAAACACAGATACGCAGTATTTT	CASRWLAGNTDTQYF	TRBV28	TRBD2	TRBJ2-3	-
TGTGCCAGCAGCGCCGGGAAGCCTAACTATGGCTACACCTTC	CASSAGKPNYGYTF	TRBV7-6	-	TRBJ1-2	many
TGTGCCAGCAGCCCAGGGGGTCTGAGTGAAGCTTTCTTT	CASSPGGLSEAFF	TRBV14	TRBD1	TRBJ1-1	-
TGTGCCAGCAGCCTCAGGGGTGTCCGGGTTGAAAAACTGTTTTTT	CASSLRGVRVEKLFF	TRBV11-2	-	TRBJ1-4	-
TGTGCCAGCAGTTTAGCACTAGCGGGAGTGGGGGAGCAGTTCTTC	CASSLALAGVGEQFF	TRBV28	TRBD2	TRBJ2-1	few
TGTGCCAGTAGTATAGCGGGGACAGGGCGGAATGAGCAGTTCTTC	CASSIAGTGRNEQFF	TRBV19	TRBD1	TRBJ2-1	-
TGCAGTGCGGAAGGACGTCGGAAAGAGCAGTACTTC	CSAEGRRKEQYF	TRBV20-1	-	TRBJ2-7	few
TGTGCCAGCAGCGAAGGGACAGGCATGAACACTGAAGCTTTCTTT	CASSEGTGMNTEAFF	TRBV7-9	TRBD1	TRBJ1-1	few
TGTGCCAGTAGTTCCCGACAGGGGGCCCACGAGCAGTACTTC	CASSSRQGAHEQYF	TRBV19	TRBD1	TRBJ2-7	few
TGTGCCAGCAGTTACGGTAATAGGGCGCGAGAGACCCAGTACTTC	CASSYGNRARETQYF	TRBV6-5	-	TRBJ2-5	-
TGTGCCTGGAGTGTACGACGGCTGGGAGGTACCGGGGAGCTGTTTTTT	CAWSVRRLGGTGELFF	TRBV30	-	TRBJ2-2	few
TGTGCCACCAGCAGAGATTTTAAGGCCGGGCAGGGCAATCAGCCCCAGCATTTT	CATSRDFKAGQGNQPQHF	TRBV15	-	TRBJ1-5	few
TGTGCCAGCAGTTTACACACAAGGTACGAGCAGTACTTC	CASSLHTRYEQYF	TRBV28	-	TRBJ2-7	many
TGTGCCAGCAGTGAATCTCTAGGGGTAGGTGAGCAGTTCTTC	CASSESLGVGEQFF	TRBV25-1	-	TRBJ2-1	many
TGCAGCGTTGAAGAGGGCGGGGAGCTGTTTTTT	CSVEEGGELFF	TRBV29-1	-	TRBJ2-2	-
TGTGCCAGCAGTAGAATAGCGGGAGAAAATGAGCAGTTCTTC	CASSRIAGENEQFF	TRBV12-3/TRBV12-4	TRBD2	TRBJ2-1	many
TGTGCCAGCAGCTCCGGAACACTCGAGCAGTACTTC	CASSSGTLEQYF	TRBV9	-	TRBJ2-7	few
TGTGCCAGCAGCCCCGCCCCCCAGCGGGAGAATGAGCAGTTCTTC	CASSPAPQRENEQFF	TRBV11-3	TRBD2	TRBJ2-1	few
TGCGCCAGCAGCTTGGGACGGATAGGGGAAAAACTGTTTTTT	CASSLGRIGEKLFF	TRBV5-1	-	TRBJ1-4	-
TGTGCCAGCAGCGACAGGGACTCTGGAAACACCATATATTTT	CASSDRDSGNTIYF	TRBV12-3/TRBV12-4	TRBD1	TRBJ1-3	few
TGTGCCAGCATCGAAGAACCGGGACACCATGGAGATACGCAGTATTTT	CASIEEPGHHGDTQYF	TRBV2	-	TRBJ2-3	many
TGCAGCGTTGACGGGGCCCCCGGGACTAGCGGGCGCAATGAGCAGTTCTTC	CSVDGAPGTSGRNEQFF	TRBV29-1	TRBD2	TRBJ2-1	few
TGTGCCAGCAGCCAAGGCGGAGCGGGTTGGGAGACCCAGTACTTC	CASSQGGAGWETQYF	TRBV14	-	TRBJ2-5	many
TGTGCCAGCAGCCCACCCTCCACTGAAGCTTTCTTT	CASSPPSTEAFF	TRBV7-2	-	TRBJ1-1	many
TGTGCCAGCAGTTTAAACGGGGAGCTGTTTTTT	CASSLNGELFF	TRBV28	-	TRBJ2-2	many
TGTGCCAGCTCATCCCTAGGGGGACCTCAGCCCCAGCATTTT	CASSSLGGPQPQHF	TRBV18	-	TRBJ1-5	many
TGTGCCTGGAGTCGCACCCGGACTAGCGGGCCGTCTGGGGCCAACGTCCTGACTTTC	CAWSRTRTSGPSGANVLTF	TRBV30	TRBD2	TRBJ2-6	-
TGTGCCAGCAGCCAAGGCGGCGGGAGCCTCTTTGGCGGGGAGCTGTTTTTT	CASSQGGGSLFGGELFF	TRBV14	TRBD2	TRBJ2-2	-
TGTGCCAGCAGCTCGTTCCTAATCCGAGGAGGCTACACCTTC	CASSSFLIRGGYTF	TRBV28	-	TRBJ1-2	many
TGCAGCCAGGGCAACCTGGCCAATGAGCAGTTCTTC	CSQGNLANEQFF	TRBV29-1	-	TRBJ2-1	many
TGCAGTGCTAGAGAGCCTAGCGGGAGCTCCTACGAGCAGTACTTC	CSAREPSGSSYEQYF	TRBV20-1	TRBD2	TRBJ2-7	many
TGTGCCAGCAGCCTTCATCAGCGGTCCTCCTACGAGCAGTACTTC	CASSLHQRSSYEQYF	TRBV12-3/TRBV12-4	-	TRBJ2-7	many